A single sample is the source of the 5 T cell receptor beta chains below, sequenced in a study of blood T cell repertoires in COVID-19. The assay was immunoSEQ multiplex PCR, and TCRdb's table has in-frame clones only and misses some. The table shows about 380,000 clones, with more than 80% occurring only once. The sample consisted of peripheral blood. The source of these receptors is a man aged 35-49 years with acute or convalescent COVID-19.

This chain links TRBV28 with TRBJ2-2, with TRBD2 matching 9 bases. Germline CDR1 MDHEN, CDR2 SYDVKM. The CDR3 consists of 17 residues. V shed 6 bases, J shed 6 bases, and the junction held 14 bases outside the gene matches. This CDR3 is CASSPLRSGSRSGELFF. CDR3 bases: TGTGCCAGCAGCCCTCTCCGTAGCGGGAGTAGGTCCGGGGAGCTGTTTTTT.

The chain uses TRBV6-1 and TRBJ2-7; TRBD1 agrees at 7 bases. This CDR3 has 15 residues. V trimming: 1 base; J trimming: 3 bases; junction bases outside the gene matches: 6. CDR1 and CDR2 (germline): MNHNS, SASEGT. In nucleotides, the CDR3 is TGTGCCAGCAGTGAAGACCCACAGGGGCACTACGAGCAGTACTTC. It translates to CASSEDPQGHYEQYF.

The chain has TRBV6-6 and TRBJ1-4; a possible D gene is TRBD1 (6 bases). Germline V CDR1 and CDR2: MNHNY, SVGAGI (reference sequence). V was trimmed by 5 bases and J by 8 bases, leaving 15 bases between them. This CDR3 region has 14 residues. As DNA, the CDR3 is TGTGCCAGCAGTCAACCGGGGAGGGGGGAAAAACTGTTTTTT. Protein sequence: CASSQPGRGEKLFF.

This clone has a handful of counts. The CDR3 sequence is CASSYLAREKLFF. The CDR3, as DNA: TGTGCCAGCAGTTACCTAGCAAGGGAAAAACTGTTTTTT. The rearrangement joins TRBV6-2 or TRBV6-3 to TRBJ1-4, with D uncertain. CDR1 and CDR2 from the germline V gene are MNHEY and SVGEGT. The ends were cut back, 2 bases at V and 8 bases at J, with 9 bases in the middle. CDR3 size: 13 residues.

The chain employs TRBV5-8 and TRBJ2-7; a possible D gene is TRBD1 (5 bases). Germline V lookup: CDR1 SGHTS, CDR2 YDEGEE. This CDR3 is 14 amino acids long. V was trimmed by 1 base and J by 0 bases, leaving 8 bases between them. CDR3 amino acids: CASSLQGSSYEQYF. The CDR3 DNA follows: TGTGCCAGCAGCTTGCAGGGTAGCTCCTACGAGCAGTACTTC.